The next 5 T cell receptor beta chains were all read from a single sample in a study of blood T cell repertoires in COVID-19. The assay was immunoSEQ multiplex PCR, and TCRdb's table has in-frame clones only and misses some. The profile shows fewer than 250,000 clones, about 83% of them singletons. Input material: peripheral blood. All receptors come from a woman aged 50 to 65 with acute or convalescent COVID-19.

The V gene is TRBV9, the J gene TRBJ2-7; D possibly corresponds to TRBD1 (5 bases). The CDR3 has 12 amino acids. Germline values: CDR1 SGDLS, CDR2 YYNGEE. V lost 0 bases and J 9 bases, leaving 10 bases between the germline ends. The CDR3 reads CASSVDRGRQYF. DNA of the CDR3: TGTGCCAGCAGCGTAGATAGGGGCCGGCAGTACTTC.

This clone has a single count. The chain carries TRBV19 and TRBJ1-2; 10 positions match TRBD1. Germline V gene data show CDR1 as LNHDA and CDR2 as SQIVND (reference sequence). V lost 5 bases, J lost 6 bases, and 6 bases stayed unmatched. The CDR3 consists of 14 residues. The CDR3 loop is CASSRDRGYDGYTF. CDR3 nucleotides: TGTGCCAGTAGTCGGGACAGGGGATACGATGGCTACACCTTC.

This clone occurred once. The chain combines TRBV28 with TRBJ2-1; 8 positions agree with TRBD2. This CDR3 has 15 residues. Germline assignment: CDR1 MDHEN and CDR2 SYDVKM. J lost 10 bases, V lost 6 bases, and 14 bases had no gene match. CDR3 DNA sequence: TGTGCCAGCAGGGATCCTAGCGGGCCCCCGGGAGAGCAGTTCTTC. Its translation: CASRDPSGPPGEQFF.

This chain uses TRBV5-1 with TRBJ1-5, with D possibly being TRBD1 (5 bases). The V end lost 4 bases, the J end lost 4 bases, and 9 bases lay between the germline ends. The CDR3 sequence is 13 residues long. Germline V gene lookup returns CDR1 SGHRS and CDR2 YFSETQ. For the CDR3, the DNA is TGCGCCAGCAGCCCGGAGGGGAATCAGCCCCAGCATTTT. As protein: CASSPEGNQPQHF.

The chain has TRBV2 and TRBJ1-6; maybe TRBD1 (5 bases). V lost 6 bases and J lost 7, with 16 bases in between. The CDR3 is 15 amino acids. Germline assignment: CDR1 SNHLY and CDR2 FYNNEI. DNA of the CDR3: TGTGCCAGCAGACCGACAGCGACAACCAATTCACCCCTCCACTTT. It translates to CASRPTATTNSPLHF.